The sequence of this TCR beta chain was determined in a study of patients and donors after allogeneic stem cell transplantation (dated by TCRdb to about 2020). In the case of this clonotype: The target of this receptor is not known. The sample holds no much larger clone one base away, and base qualities are not on file.

Inclusive of the bounding cysteine and phenylalanine, the CDR3 is 15 residues long. Of all the DNA, just the CDR3 is kept, 45 bases in frame from base 1. Library preparation was by RT-PCR. TCRdb names NextSeq 550 as the instrument used. TCRdb reprocessed the public reads (quality trimming at Q25 with fastp, clone calling with MiXCR) and kept in-frame beta chains. CDR3 protein duplicates are merged, each entry listing the most common genes and DNA. This sample is represented by roughly 940,000 distinct CDR3 sequences; about a sixth of them were singletons. The ten largest make up roughly 6.4% of the sample.

This clonotype originated in a human donor who was either an allogeneic HSCT recipient or a stem cell or donor lymphocyte infusion donor (not recorded which). It is not recorded whose cells these are; they may come from a transplant donor. This sequence uses TRBV21-1 and TRBJ2-4. TRBV21-1 is noted as a pseudogene. The sample consisted of blood, either unsorted or a sorted T cell fraction (not recorded which). The base sequence is TGTGCCAGCGGAACTCCATCGAAAGCCAAAAACATTCAGTACTTC. This encodes CASGTPSKAKNIQYF.